The entry below describes one T cell receptor (beta chain). The entry originates in a study of blood T cell repertoires in COVID-19. V shed 0 bases and J shed 7 bases, with 7 bases lying between them. This CDR3 comprises 14 residues. Germline V gene data show CDR1 as MNHEY and CDR2 as SVGAGI. Sequencing was performed with immunoSEQ multiplex PCR; in TCRdb, only in-frame clones are kept and a portion is missing. The profile covers under 200,000 clones, with 88% appearing a single time and approximately 7% taken by the ten largest. Sequencing used PBMCs or T cells enriched from blood (not recorded which). V usage is TRBV6-5 and J usage is TRBJ1-6; D perhaps matches TRBD1 (5 bases). The source of this sequence is a woman between 50 and 59 years old who had recovered from COVID-19. The DNA of the CDR3 is TGTGCCAGCAGTTACTCACAGGAAAATTCACCCCTCCACTTT. This codes for CASSYSQENSPLHF.